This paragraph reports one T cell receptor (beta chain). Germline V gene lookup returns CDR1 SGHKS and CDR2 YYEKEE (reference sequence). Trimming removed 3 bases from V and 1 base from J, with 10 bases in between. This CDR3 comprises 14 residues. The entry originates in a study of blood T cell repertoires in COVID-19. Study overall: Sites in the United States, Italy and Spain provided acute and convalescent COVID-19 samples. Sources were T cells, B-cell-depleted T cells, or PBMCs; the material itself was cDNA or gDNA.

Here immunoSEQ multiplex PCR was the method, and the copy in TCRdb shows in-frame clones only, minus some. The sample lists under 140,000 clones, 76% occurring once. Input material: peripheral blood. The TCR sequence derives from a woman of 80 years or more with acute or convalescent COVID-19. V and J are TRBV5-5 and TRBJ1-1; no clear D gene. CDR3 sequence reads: CASSSLSGNTEAFF. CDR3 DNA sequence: TGTGCCAGCAGCTCTCTATCCGGGAACACTGAAGCTTTCTTT.